This entry lists 5 T cell receptor beta chains sequenced from one sample in a study of cytomegalovirus exposure and HLA in healthy donors. With 60 Vbeta and 13 Jbeta primers, the PCR was carried out. Libraries were prepared by immunoSEQ multiplex PCR; TCRdb keeps only in-frame clonotypes and omits some of them. The sample consists of approximately 160,000 clones, around three quarters of them appearing once. What was sequenced was PBMCs. Receptors originate from a woman in her thirties or forties in good health and CMV-seronegative.

Only a few counts were recorded for this clone. The chain recombines TRBV27 with TRBJ1-4, with 9 bases aligning to TRBD1. After removal of 5 bases from V and 0 bases from J, the junction contained 7 bases not matched to a gene. From germline, CDR1 is MNHEY and CDR2 SMNVEV (reference sequence). The CDR3 runs 17 residues. The CDR3 DNA sequence: TGTGCCAGCAGTAGGGGACAGGGACCTACAACTAATGAAAAACTGTTTTTT. The encoded protein is CASSRGQGPTTNEKLFF.

The chain is built from TRBV28 and TRBJ2-3, with 8 bases aligning to TRBD1. V lost 3 bases to trimming and J lost 6 bases; unmatched junction nucleotides: 5. The CDR3 consists of 14 residues. CDR1 and CDR2 from the germline V gene are MDHEN and SYDVKM. The CDR3 DNA reads TGTGCCAGCAGTTTTGGACAGGGATTGGATACGCAGTATTTT. Translating gives CASSFGQGLDTQYF.

The CDR3 region is CATSDYDSYNEQFF. CDR3 bases: TGTGCCACCTCTGACTACGACTCCTACAATGAGCAGTTCTTC. The V call is TRBV15, the J call TRBJ2-1; perhaps TRBD2 as D (5 bases). V was pared by 8 bases and J by 0 bases, with 11 bases between. There are 14 residues in the CDR3. Germline values: CDR1 LNHNV, CDR2 YYDKDF (reference sequence).

This rearrangement joins TRBV6-1 to TRBJ2-3, with 8 nucleotides matching TRBD2. CDR3 length: 14 residues. Germline trimming cut 4 bases from V and 2 bases from J; bases unmatched to any gene: 2. Germline CDR1 and CDR2: MNHNS and SASEGT. CDR3 DNA: TGTGCCAGCAGTGCGGGGGGGGACACAGATACGCAGTATTTT. This codes for CASSAGGDTDTQYF.

The chain uses TRBV6-1 and TRBJ1-2; TRBD1 matches 10 bases. Germline-derived CDR1 and CDR2 are MNHNS and SASEGT. The CDR3 contains 17 residues. V shed 2 bases, J shed 3 bases, and the junction held 9 bases outside the gene matches. The CDR3 sequence is CASSELGTGDKDYGYTF. In nucleotides, the CDR3 is TGTGCCAGCAGTGAACTAGGGACAGGGGATAAAGACTATGGCTACACCTTC.